Shown below are 28 T cell receptor beta chains from a single sample sequenced in a study of blood T cell repertoires in COVID-19. Here immunoSEQ multiplex PCR was the method, and the copy in TCRdb shows in-frame clones only, minus some. The sample shows fewer than 15,000 clones, about 88% of them seen only once. Sample: peripheral blood. Receptors were obtained from a human donor in a cohort sampled during active COVID-19.

This clone was seen just once. This chain uses TRBV5-1 with TRBJ2-1, with a tentative D call TRBD1 (6 bases). From germline, CDR1 is SGHRS and CDR2 YFSETQ. V lost 2 bases and J 1 base, leaving 10 bases between the germline ends. The CDR3 contains 15 residues. The CDR3 nucleotides read TGCGCCAGCAGCTTAACAGGGAATTCCTACAATGAGCAGTTCTTC. Protein product: CASSLTGNSYNEQFF.

The chain combines TRBV5-1 with TRBJ2-1; 11 nucleotides match TRBD2. The CDR3 spans 16 residues. Germline CDR1 SGHRS, CDR2 YFSETQ. V lost 4 bases, J lost 6 bases, and 9 bases stayed unmatched. CDR3 sequence: CASSERVGTSGNEQFF. The CDR3 DNA reads TGCGCCAGCAGCGAGAGGGTCGGGACTAGCGGCAATGAGCAGTTCTTC.

CDR3 loop: CASSLNSGANVLTF. DNA for the CDR3: TGTGCCAGCAGCTTAAACTCGGGGGCCAACGTCCTGACTTTC. The rearrangement uses TRBV7-2 and TRBJ2-6; no clear D. CDR1 and CDR2 from the germline V gene are SGHTA and FQGNSA. CDR3 length: 14 amino acids. Trimming removed 2 bases at V and 4 bases at J, with 6 bases between.

This chain joins TRBV11-3 and TRBJ2-6; TRBD2 might be the D (6 bases). Germline V CDR1 and CDR2: SGHNT, YENEEA. The CDR3 has 16 residues. Trimming removed 7 bases at V and 0 bases at J, with 13 bases between. The CDR3 is CASIGGDRSGANVLTF. DNA for the CDR3: TGTGCCAGCATTGGCGGGGACCGCTCTGGGGCCAACGTCCTGACTTTC.

The rearrangement uses TRBV5-1 and TRBJ2-3, with 9 bases fitting TRBD1. The trim removed 4 bases at V and 6 bases at J, leaving 6 bases unmatched. Looked up from germline, CDR1 is SGHRS and CDR2 is YFSETQ. The CDR3 has 14 amino acids. CDR3 sequence reads: CASSAGQGRDTQYF. CDR3 nucleotides: TGCGCCAGCAGCGCCGGACAGGGGAGGGATACGCAGTATTTT.

CDR3 sequence reads: CASSLGPGSENYGYTF. The CDR3 DNA reads as TGTGCCAGCAGCTTAGGTCCGGGGAGTGAGAACTATGGCTACACCTTC. This rearrangement joins TRBV11-3 to TRBJ1-2; D is unresolved. The CDR3 loop spans 16 amino acids. Germline assignment: CDR1 SGHNT and CDR2 YENEEA. The germline V and J ends were trimmed by 1 base and 2 bases, with 14 bases remaining between them.

The sample holds a few counts of this clone. The chain joins TRBV7-3 to TRBJ1-2; D might be TRBD1 (5 bases). The CDR3 covers 13 residues. V lost 4 bases and J lost 6, with 12 bases in between. Germline loops: CDR1 SGHTA, CDR2 FQGTGA. The CDR3 loop reads CASSSGGADGYTF. CDR3 nucleotides: TGTGCCAGCAGCTCCGGAGGGGCAGATGGCTACACCTTC.

The rearrangement uses TRBV6-6 and TRBJ1-1; D perhaps matches TRBD1 (6 bases). The V gene's germline CDR1 is MNHNY and CDR2 SVGAGI (reference sequence). The CDR3 contains 13 residues. V dropped 2 bases and J dropped 4 bases, with 8 bases sitting between them. The CDR3 protein is CASSYHRATEAFF. CDR3 DNA sequence: TGTGCCAGCAGTTACCACAGGGCCACTGAAGCTTTCTTT.

The CDR3 sequence is CASSNRTGELFF. The CDR3 nucleotides read TGTGCCAGCAGTAACAGGACCGGGGAGCTGTTTTTT. The chain uses TRBV6-4 and TRBJ2-2; perhaps TRBD1 as D (5 bases). The germline CDR1 and CDR2 sequences are MRHNA and SNTAGT. V was clipped by 5 bases and J by 5 bases, with 6 bases between them. This CDR3 is 12 amino acids long.

This chain connects TRBV4-3 to TRBJ1-1, with 8 bases lining up with TRBD1. The germline gives CDR1 LGHNA, CDR2 YSLEER. V was clipped by 4 bases and J by 0 bases; unmatched bases: 1. This CDR3 spans 14 amino acids. CDR3 DNA sequence: TGCGCCAGCAGCCTGGGACAGGTGAACACTGAAGCTTTCTTT. Amino acids: CASSLGQVNTEAFF.

This chain uses TRBV4-3 with TRBJ1-4; the match to TRBD1 covers 7 bases. Germline V gives CDR1 LGHNA, CDR2 YSLEER. The junction had 10 bases not matched to a gene; V was cut back by 4 bases and J by 8 bases. The CDR3 sequence is 15 residues long. The chain's CDR3 is CASSRVQGTGEKLFF. CDR3 nucleotide sequence: TGCGCCAGCAGCCGTGTACAGGGGACTGGAGAAAAACTGTTTTTT.

The gene calls are TRBV18 and TRBJ2-1, with 8 bases that match TRBD1. This CDR3 has 17 amino acids. V lost 5 bases and J lost 0; bases outside the gene matches: 9. CDR1 and CDR2 (germline): KGHSH, LQKENI. CDR3 sequence reads: CASSSGTGDSSYNEQFF. The CDR3 nucleotides read TGTGCCAGCTCATCCGGGACAGGAGACAGCTCCTACAATGAGCAGTTCTTC.

This clone turned up a few times. The chain combines TRBV19 with TRBJ1-5, with a possible D match to TRBD1 (5 bases). The V gene's germline CDR1 is LNHDA and CDR2 SQIVND (reference sequence). Trimming pared 2 bases from V and 0 bases from J, leaving 17 bases between. The CDR3 contains 18 residues. The CDR3 loop is CASSIMGQTDYSNQPQHF. The CDR3 DNA follows: TGTGCCAGTAGTATAATGGGGCAGACTGATTATAGCAATCAGCCCCAGCATTTT. The full variable domain, with the rest looked up from reference TRBV19 and TRBJ1-5, is DGGITQSPKYLFRKEGQNVTLSCEQNLNHDAMYWYRQDPGQGLRLIYYSQIVNDFQKGDIAEGYSVSREKKESFPLTVTSAQKNPTAFYLCASSIMGQTDYSNQPQHFGDGTRLSIL.

J is TRBJ2-1 and V is TRBV5-6; 13 bases fit TRBD2. Looked up from germline, CDR1 is SGHDT and CDR2 is YYEEEE. This CDR3 contains 14 residues. V lost 6 bases and J lost 4; bases outside the gene matches: 1. CDR3 bases: TGTGCCAGCAAGACTAGCGGGGGGTACAATGAGCAGTTCTTC. Translating gives CASKTSGGYNEQFF.

The rearrangement joins TRBV5-4 to TRBJ1-2; the match to TRBD1 covers 9 bases. The CDR3 length is 15 residues. Germline trimming cut 4 bases from V and 1 base from J; bases unmatched to any gene: 5. Germline lookup yields CDR1 SGHNT and CDR2 YYREEE (reference sequence). The CDR3: CASSLDRGVNYGYTF. CDR3 coding DNA: TGTGCCAGCAGCCTAGACAGGGGGGTTAACTATGGCTACACCTTC.

The chain employs TRBV7-3 and TRBJ2-7; TRBD1 aligns across 9 bases. The CDR3 is made up of 15 amino acids. V lost 4 bases, J lost 5 bases, and 9 bases stayed unmatched. Germline lookup yields CDR1 SGHTA and CDR2 FQGTGA. For the CDR3, the DNA is TGTGCCAGCAGCTCCACAGGGGGCGGAGTAAACGAGCAGTACTTC. This gives the protein CASSSTGGGVNEQYF. Using reference TRBV7-3 and TRBJ2-7 for the parts outside the CDR3, the full variable domain is GAGVSQTPSNKVTEKGKYVELRCDPISGHTALYWYRQSLGQGPEFLIYFQGTGAADDSGLPNDRFFAVRPEGSVSTLKIQRTERGDSAVYLCASSSTGGGVNEQYFGPGTRLTVT.

This chain joins TRBV6-5 and TRBJ1-2; 7 nucleotides agree with TRBD1. The germline CDR1 and CDR2 sequences are MNHEY and SVGAGI. The CDR3 is 13 residues long. Trimming removed 6 bases from V and 2 bases from J; junction bases left unmatched: 3. The chain's CDR3 is CASRMTGNYGYTF. CDR3 in DNA: TGTGCCAGCAGGATGACAGGGAACTATGGCTACACCTTC.

This rearrangement joins TRBV3-1 (or the pseudogene TRBV3-2) to TRBJ1-1, with a tentative D call TRBD1 (5 bases). V was cut by 8 bases and J by 3 bases, with 13 bases left in between. This CDR3 comprises 13 residues. CDR1 and CDR2 (germline): LGHDT, YNNKEL (reference sequence). CDR3 amino acids: CASPGGWDTEAFF. The CDR3 region has the DNA TGTGCCAGCCCGGGGGGATGGGACACTGAAGCTTTCTTT.

The J gene is TRBJ2-5, the V gene TRBV6-6; TRBD1 agrees at 9 bases. Germline values: CDR1 MNHNY, CDR2 SVGAGI (reference sequence). The CDR3 contains 14 residues. V shed 6 bases and J 4 bases; nucleotides not matched to a gene: 6. The CDR3 reads CASSYGTGRETQYF. In nucleotides, the CDR3 is TGTGCCAGCAGCTACGGGACAGGGAGAGAGACCCAGTACTTC.

The chain carries TRBV19 and TRBJ1-6; possible D gene TRBD1, 5 bases. Germline V gene lookup returns CDR1 LNHDA and CDR2 SQIVND (reference sequence). The CDR3 consists of 17 residues. Trimming stripped 5 bases from V and 10 bases from J, with 24 bases between. This chain's CDR3 is CASSGGSESQKGSPLHF. The CDR3 DNA is TGTGCCAGTAGTGGGGGGTCAGAATCCCAAAAGGGGTCACCCCTCCACTTT.

The CDR3 coding sequence is TGTGCCAGTAGTCGGGGGGTACGGCAGCCCCAGCATTTT. Protein: CASSRGVRQPQHF. The rearrangement joins TRBV19 to TRBJ1-5; D possibly corresponds to TRBD1 (5 bases). The CDR3 extends over 13 amino acids. Trimming shortened V by 5 bases and J by 7 bases, and 12 bases separated the two germline ends. Germline V gives CDR1 LNHDA, CDR2 SQIVND (reference sequence). Supplemented by reference TRBV19 and TRBJ1-5, the full variable domain reads DGGITQSPKYLFRKEGQNVTLSCEQNLNHDAMYWYRQDPGQGLRLIYYSQIVNDFQKGDIAEGYSVSREKKESFPLTVTSAQKNPTAFYLCASSRGVRQPQHFGDGTRLSIL.

The chain links TRBV5-8 to TRBJ1-6; the D gene is possibly TRBD1 (6 bases). Germline CDR1 SGHTS, CDR2 YDEGEE. CDR3 length equals 15 residues. Trimming left V 4 bases short and J 10 bases short, with 18 bases between. Here the CDR3 DNA reads TGTGCCAGCAGCATCCGGGACATCATCTCCTCACCCCTCCACTTT. Its translation: CASSIRDIISSPLHF.

This clone has only one observation. The rearrangement links TRBV24-1 to TRBJ1-1; no clear D. V lost 7 bases, J lost 5 bases, and 16 bases lay in between. Looked up from germline, CDR1 is KGHDR and CDR2 is SFDVKD. This CDR3 has 14 residues. In DNA form, the CDR3 reads TGTGCCACCAGGCCTAGTGGGTCGGGGACTGAAGCTTTCTTT. This codes for CATRPSGSGTEAFF.

V and J are TRBV6-6 and TRBJ2-7, with a tentative D call TRBD1 (6 bases). The CDR3 sequence is 14 residues long. Germline CDR1 MNHNY, CDR2 SVGAGI (reference sequence). V shed 4 bases and J shed 5 bases, with 15 bases lying between them. The CDR3 protein is CASSLYRALDEQYF. The CDR3 nucleotides read TGTGCCAGCAGTTTATACAGGGCTTTGGACGAGCAGTACTTC.

This clone was seen a few times. Other DNA variants within this sample encode the same CDR3. The chain is built from TRBV27 and TRBJ1-2; TRBD1 matches at 8 bases. V lost 2 bases to trimming and J lost 4 bases; unmatched junction nucleotides: 6. The CDR3 has 15 residues. CDR1 and CDR2 (germline): MNHEY, SMNVEV (reference sequence). CDR3 coding DNA: TGTGCCAGCAGTTTAACAGGGGGGCCGGGCTATGGCTACACCTTC. This sequence encodes CASSLTGGPGYGYTF.

This clone showed up just once. The chain has TRBV6-2 or TRBV6-3 and TRBJ1-5, with 10 bases that match TRBD1. Germline V gene lookup returns CDR1 MNHEY and CDR2 SVGEGT. Trimming at V came to 2 bases and at J to 7 bases, leaving 5 bases not matched to a gene. CDR3 length equals 15 residues. This CDR3 is CASSYRTGGSQPQHF. CDR3 bases: TGTGCCAGCAGTTACAGGACAGGGGGTAGCCAGCCCCAGCATTTT.

The CDR3 coding sequence is TGTGCCAGCAACAACTGGGGGGGGAATCAGCCCCAGCATTTT. It specifies CASNNWGGNQPQHF. The chain couples TRBV5-6 to TRBJ1-5; D is possibly TRBD1 (5 bases). The CDR3 runs to 14 residues. The V gene's germline CDR1 is SGHDT and CDR2 YYEEEE. The germline V and J ends were trimmed by 6 bases and 4 bases, with 14 bases remaining between them.

The CDR3 is CASSTRGGSGNTIYF. The CDR3 DNA reads TGTGCCAGTAGTACCCGGGGAGGGTCTGGAAACACCATATATTTT. The chain employs TRBV19 and TRBJ1-3; D remains unclear. Germline CDR1 reads LNHDA; CDR2 reads SQIVND (reference sequence). V dropped 4 bases and J dropped 1 base, with 11 bases sitting between them. This CDR3 is 15 amino acids long.